The 12 T cell receptor beta chains presented below share a single source sample, sequenced in a study of tumor-infiltrating lymphocytes in localized non-small cell lung cancer. Measured with immunoSEQ multiplex PCR; TCRdb has only the in-frame clones, and not every one. This sample carries nearly 9,500 clones, almost 85% of them seen once, and the ten largest clones take 6.5% to 7.5%. The sequenced sample consisted of uninvolved lung tissue not adjacent to the tumor. The receptors here all came from a human donor with non-small cell lung cancer.

The chain employs TRBV5-6 and TRBJ1-5; D perhaps matches TRBD1 (5 bases). Germline V lookup: CDR1 SGHDT, CDR2 YYEEEE. Deletions cut 1 base from V and 3 bases from J, with 17 bases between. The CDR3 is 17 residues long. CDR3 residues: CASSLRGLGPHNQPQHF. The CDR3 nucleotides are TGTGCCAGCAGCTTGAGGGGTTTGGGTCCTCACAATCAGCCCCAGCATTTT.

V and J are TRBV30 and TRBJ2-7; possibly TRBD1 for D (5 bases). From germline, CDR1 is GTSNPN and CDR2 SVGIG (reference sequence). The CDR3 length is 16 residues. V lost 0 bases to trimming and J lost 1 base, with 16 bases between them. The CDR3 sequence is CAWSVEWGSISYEQYF. CDR3 coding DNA: TGTGCCTGGAGTGTTGAGTGGGGCAGTATTTCCTACGAGCAGTACTTC.

The chain employs TRBV28 and TRBJ2-7; 8 bases line up with TRBD1. After removal of 6 bases from V and 4 bases from J, the junction contained 11 bases not matched to a gene. This CDR3 has 15 amino acids. Germline V lookup: CDR1 MDHEN, CDR2 SYDVKM. The CDR3 sequence is CASSPQGGLGYEQYF. The CDR3 region has the DNA TGTGCCAGCAGCCCACAGGGGGGCTTGGGATACGAGCAGTACTTC.

This clone has a single count. The chain is built from TRBV7-2 and TRBJ1-1; possible D gene TRBD1, 5 bases. The ends were cut back, 5 bases at V and 1 base at J, with 8 bases in the middle. Germline assignment: CDR1 SGHTA and CDR2 FQGNSA. The CDR3 runs to 13 residues. The DNA of the CDR3 is TGTGCCAGCAGCGAGGGACGGAACACTGAAGCTTTCTTT. Translation gives CASSEGRNTEAFF.

This chain connects TRBV5-1 to TRBJ1-2; 7 bases align to TRBD1. This CDR3 region has 13 residues. CDR1 is SGHRS and CDR2 is YFSETQ in the germline V gene. V was clipped by 2 bases and J by 5 bases; unmatched bases: 3. This chain's CDR3 is CASSLLQGYGYTF. CDR3 coding DNA: TGCGCCAGCAGCTTATTACAGGGGTATGGCTACACCTTC.

The chain recombines TRBV27 with TRBJ2-7; 11 bases line up with TRBD2. Germline CDR1 and CDR2: MNHEY and SMNVEV (reference sequence). The CDR3 sequence is 17 residues long. With 8 bases clipped from V and 6 bases from J, the junction kept 18 bases outside the gene matches. CDR3 protein: CASSMLGTSGVLAEQYF. The CDR3, as DNA: TGTGCCAGCTCTATGCTCGGGACTAGCGGAGTCCTGGCCGAGCAGTACTTC.

The chain has TRBV5-6 and TRBJ2-6; no firm D call. The germline V and J ends were trimmed by 0 bases and 0 bases, with 7 bases remaining between them. CDR1 SGHDT and CDR2 YYEEEE come from the germline V gene. This CDR3 has 16 residues. DNA for the CDR3: TGTGCCAGCAGCTTGGACGGTCTCTCTGGGGCCAACGTCCTGACTTTC. It yields the protein CASSLDGLSGANVLTF.

The gene calls are TRBV11-2 and TRBJ1-1; 7 nucleotides match TRBD1. CDR1 and CDR2 (germline): SGHAT, FQNNGV. This CDR3 spans 17 amino acids. J was trimmed by 1 base and V by 8 bases; bases with no gene match: 16. This CDR3 reads CASGIRARDRGNTEAFF. CDR3 in DNA: TGTGCCAGCGGAATAAGGGCCAGGGACAGAGGGAACACTGAAGCTTTCTTT.

The gene calls are TRBV28 and TRBJ2-1, with unresolved D. Trimming left V 7 bases short and J 4 bases short, with 11 bases between. Germline V gene sequence: CDR1 MDHEN, CDR2 SYDVKM. The CDR3 totals 13 residues. CDR3 in amino acids: CASTPSVYNEQFF. CDR3 nucleotides: TGTGCCAGCACCCCGTCGGTTTACAATGAGCAGTTCTTC.

The V call is TRBV28, the J call TRBJ1-5; D ambiguous. This CDR3 has 12 amino acids. Trimming stripped 7 bases from V and 5 bases from J, with 9 bases between. Germline V CDR1 and CDR2: MDHEN, SYDVKM. The CDR3 DNA reads TGTGCCAGCATGGCACCTCATCAGCCCCAGCATTTT. Protein product: CASMAPHQPQHF.

With regard to this clone: This same CDR3 is encoded by further DNA sequences in the sample. CDR3 nucleotides: TGTGCCAGCAGTTTGGGACTAGCGGGAGAGCAGTACTTC. Residues: CASSLGLAGEQYF. This chain uses TRBV6-5 with TRBJ2-7; 13 bases agree with TRBD2. Germline-derived CDR1 and CDR2 are MNHEY and SVGAGI. V gave up 4 bases and J gave up 7 bases; unmatched junction bases: 1. The CDR3 totals 13 residues.

The chain is built from TRBV28 and TRBJ1-2; TRBD1 aligns across 12 bases. V lost 4 bases to trimming and J lost 8 bases; unmatched junction nucleotides: 20. The CDR3 is made up of 19 amino acids. Germline values: CDR1 MDHEN, CDR2 SYDVKM. In DNA form, the CDR3 reads TGTGCCAGCAGTTCAAGGAACCGGGACAGGGGGCGTAAACAACTGGGCTACACCTTC. Translating it yields CASSSRNRDRGRKQLGYTF.